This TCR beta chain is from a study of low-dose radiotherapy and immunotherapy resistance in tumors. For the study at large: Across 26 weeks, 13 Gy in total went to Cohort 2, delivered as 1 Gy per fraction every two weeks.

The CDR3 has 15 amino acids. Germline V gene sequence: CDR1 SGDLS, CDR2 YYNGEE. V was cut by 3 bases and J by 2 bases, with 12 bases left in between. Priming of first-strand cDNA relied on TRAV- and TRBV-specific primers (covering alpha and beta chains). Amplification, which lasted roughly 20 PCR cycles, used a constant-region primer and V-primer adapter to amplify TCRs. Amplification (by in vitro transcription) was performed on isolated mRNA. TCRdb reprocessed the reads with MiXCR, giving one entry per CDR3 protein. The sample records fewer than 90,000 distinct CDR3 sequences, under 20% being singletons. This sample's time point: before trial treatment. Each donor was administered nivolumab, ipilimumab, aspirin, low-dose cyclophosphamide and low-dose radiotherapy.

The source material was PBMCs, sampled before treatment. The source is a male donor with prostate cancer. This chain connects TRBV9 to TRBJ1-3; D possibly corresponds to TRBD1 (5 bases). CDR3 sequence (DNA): TGTGCCAGCAGCGCCGAGTCGGGGGCTGGAAACACCATATATTTT. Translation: CASSAESGAGNTIYF.